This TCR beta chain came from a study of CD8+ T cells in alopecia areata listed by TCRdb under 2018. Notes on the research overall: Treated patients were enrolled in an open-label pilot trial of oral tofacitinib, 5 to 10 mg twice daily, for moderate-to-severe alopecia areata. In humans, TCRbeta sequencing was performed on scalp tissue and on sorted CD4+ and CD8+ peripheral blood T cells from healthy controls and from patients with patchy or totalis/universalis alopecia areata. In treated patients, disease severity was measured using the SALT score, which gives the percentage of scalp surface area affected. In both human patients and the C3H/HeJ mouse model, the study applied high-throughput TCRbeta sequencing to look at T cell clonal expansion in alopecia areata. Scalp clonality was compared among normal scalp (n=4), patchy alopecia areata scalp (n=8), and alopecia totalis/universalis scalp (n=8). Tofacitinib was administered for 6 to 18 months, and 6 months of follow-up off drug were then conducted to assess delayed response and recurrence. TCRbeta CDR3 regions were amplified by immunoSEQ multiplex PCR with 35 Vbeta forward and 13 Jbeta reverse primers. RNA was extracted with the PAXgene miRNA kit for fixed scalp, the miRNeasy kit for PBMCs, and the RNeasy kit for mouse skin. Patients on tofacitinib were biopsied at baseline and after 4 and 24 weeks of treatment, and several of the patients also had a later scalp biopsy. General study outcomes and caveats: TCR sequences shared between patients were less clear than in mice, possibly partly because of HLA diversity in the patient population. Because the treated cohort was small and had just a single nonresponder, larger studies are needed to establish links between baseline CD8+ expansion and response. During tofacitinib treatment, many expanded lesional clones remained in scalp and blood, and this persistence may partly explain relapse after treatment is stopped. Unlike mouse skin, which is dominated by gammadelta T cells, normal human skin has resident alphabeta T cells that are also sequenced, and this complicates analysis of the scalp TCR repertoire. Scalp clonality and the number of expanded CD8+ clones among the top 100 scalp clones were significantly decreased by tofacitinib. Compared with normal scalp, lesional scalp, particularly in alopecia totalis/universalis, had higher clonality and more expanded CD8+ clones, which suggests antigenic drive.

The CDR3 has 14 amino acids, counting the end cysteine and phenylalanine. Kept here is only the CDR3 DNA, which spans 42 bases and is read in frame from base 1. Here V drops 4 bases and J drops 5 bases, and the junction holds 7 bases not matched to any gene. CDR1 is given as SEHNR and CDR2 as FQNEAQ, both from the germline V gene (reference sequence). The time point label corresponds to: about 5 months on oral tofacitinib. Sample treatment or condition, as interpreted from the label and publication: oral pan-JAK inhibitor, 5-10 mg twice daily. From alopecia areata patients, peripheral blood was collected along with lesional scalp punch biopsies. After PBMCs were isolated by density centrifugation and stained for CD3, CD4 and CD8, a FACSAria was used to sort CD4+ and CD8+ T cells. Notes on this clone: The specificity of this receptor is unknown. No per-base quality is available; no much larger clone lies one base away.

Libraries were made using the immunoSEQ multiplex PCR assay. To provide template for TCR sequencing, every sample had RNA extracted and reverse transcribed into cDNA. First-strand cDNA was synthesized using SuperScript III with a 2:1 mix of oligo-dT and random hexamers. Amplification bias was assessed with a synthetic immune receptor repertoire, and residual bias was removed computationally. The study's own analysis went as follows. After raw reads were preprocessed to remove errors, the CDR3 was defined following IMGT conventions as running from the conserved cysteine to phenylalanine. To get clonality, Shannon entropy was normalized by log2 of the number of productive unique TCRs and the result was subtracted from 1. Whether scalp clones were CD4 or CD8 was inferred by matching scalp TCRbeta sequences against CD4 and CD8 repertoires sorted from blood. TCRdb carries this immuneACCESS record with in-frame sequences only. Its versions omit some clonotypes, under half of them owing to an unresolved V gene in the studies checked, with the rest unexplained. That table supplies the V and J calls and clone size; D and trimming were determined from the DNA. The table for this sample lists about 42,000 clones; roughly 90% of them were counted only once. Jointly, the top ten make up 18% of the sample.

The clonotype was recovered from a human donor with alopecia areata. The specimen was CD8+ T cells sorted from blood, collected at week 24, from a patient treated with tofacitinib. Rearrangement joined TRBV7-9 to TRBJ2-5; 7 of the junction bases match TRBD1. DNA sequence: TGTGCCAGCAGCTCGGGACAGCCCAGGGAGACCCAGTACTTC. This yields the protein CASSSGQPRETQYF.